These T cell receptor beta chains were read from a single sample in a study of blood T cell repertoires in COVID-19. Sequenced by immunoSEQ multiplex PCR; TCRdb stores in-frame clones only, minus some. Of over 70,000 clones listed, approximately 87% are singletons. Source material: peripheral blood. Source of these receptors: a human donor in a cohort sampled during active COVID-19. The CDR3 runs from the conserved cysteine through the conserved F or W. The D gene is left open where the match is weak. Size is omitted from some rows. Given values are once, few, many or a class for expanded clones.

size: NA; V: TRBV15; J: TRBJ1-2; length: 19; D: TRBD1; CDR3: CATSRDFRGRGPSIRGYTF; DNA: TGTGCCACCAGCAGAGATTTTAGGGGGCGCGGCCCCTCTATTAGGGGCTACACCTTC
size: NA; V: TRBV24-1; J: TRBJ2-2; length: 15; D: TRBD2; CDR3: CATRGGSGGTGELFF; DNA: TGTGCCACCAGGGGCGGGAGCGGAGGGACCGGGGAGCTGTTTTTT
size: once; V: TRBV29-1; J: TRBJ1-1; length: 15; D: NA; CDR3: CSVGQRTGRNTEAFF; DNA: TGCAGCGTTGGGCAACGTACAGGGAGGAACACTGAAGCTTTCTTT
size: NA; V: TRBV7-6; J: TRBJ2-1; length: 14; D: TRBD2; CDR3: CASSLRLAGYEQFF; DNA: TGTGCCAGCAGCTTACGGCTAGCGGGATATGAGCAGTTCTTC
size: few; V: TRBV5-4; J: TRBJ2-3; length: 17; D: TRBD2; CDR3: CASNTRLAGGSVGTQYF; DNA: TGTGCCAGCAACACTCGACTAGCGGGAGGGTCTGTGGGTACGCAGTATTTT
size: NA; V: TRBV3-1/TRBV3-2; J: TRBJ2-5; length: 15; D: TRBD1; CDR3: CASTRRQGVWETQYF; DNA: TGTGCCAGCACGAGGAGACAGGGGGTCTGGGAGACCCAGTACTTC
size: NA; V: TRBV6-5; J: TRBJ1-5; length: 16; D: TRBD1; CDR3: CASCSGTGGESQPQHF; DNA: TGTGCCAGCTGTTCCGGGACAGGGGGCGAAAGTCAGCCCCAGCATTTT
size: NA; V: TRBV29-1; J: TRBJ2-3; length: 14; D: TRBD2; CDR3: CSVGTSGRTDTQYF; DNA: TGCAGCGTGGGGACTAGCGGGAGAACAGATACGCAGTATTTT
size: few; V: TRBV7-9; J: TRBJ1-3; length: 15; D: NA; CDR3: CASGGVGDSGNTIYF; DNA: TGTGCCAGCGGCGGGGTGGGAGACTCTGGAAACACCATATATTTT
size: NA; V: TRBV6-6; J: TRBJ2-3; length: 15; D: TRBD2; CDR3: CASSPSGASTDTQYF; DNA: TGTGCCAGCAGCCCTAGCGGGGCTAGCACAGATACGCAGTATTTT
size: NA; V: TRBV7-9; J: TRBJ1-4; length: 14; D: TRBD1; CDR3: CASSQPGGEEKLFF; DNA: TGTGCCAGCAGCCAGCCAGGGGGAGAAGAAAAACTGTTTTTT
size: NA; V: TRBV2; J: TRBJ1-4; length: 12; D: NA; CDR3: CASKREAEKLFF; DNA: TGTGCCAGCAAAAGAGAGGCTGAAAAACTGTTTTTT
size: NA; V: TRBV12-5; J: TRBJ1-1; length: 12; D: NA; CDR3: CASAQRGTEAFF; DNA: TGTGCTAGTGCCCAAAGGGGGACTGAAGCTTTCTTT
size: NA; V: TRBV7-9; J: TRBJ1-6; length: 16; D: TRBD1; CDR3: CASSFVRDSPNSPLHF; DNA: TGTGCCAGCAGCTTTGTCCGGGACAGCCCTAATTCACCCCTCCACTTT
size: NA; V: TRBV28; J: TRBJ1-2; length: 13; D: NA; CDR3: CASSLTAGYGYTF; DNA: TGTGCCAGCAGTTTAACGGCAGGTTATGGCTACACCTTC